The next 8 T cell receptor beta chains were all read from a single sample in a study of T cell repertoires in cytomegalovirus infection. Each CDR3 protein gets one entry after TCRdb re-called the reads with MiXCR. The table shows hundreds of thousands of distinct CDR3 sequences, with about a third occurring only once. No antigen has been assigned to these receptors. Sample: cultured CD8+ T cells from PBMCs, taken from culture after CMV antigen stimulation. The receptors originated from a human donor in good health (CMV status not recorded). Some clones in this sample may be carry-over from other donors' samples.

The sample holds many counts of this clonotype. The chain links TRBV14 to TRBJ2-1; 8 bases line up with TRBD2. Germline assignment: CDR1 SGHDN and CDR2 FVKESK. V lost 1 base, J lost 2 bases, and 1 base stayed unmatched. The length of the CDR3 is 15 residues. The CDR3 protein is CASSQAGGPYNEQFF. CDR3 in DNA: TGTGCCAGCAGCCAAGCGGGGGGGCCCTACAATGAGCAGTTCTTC.

The genes are TRBV7-2 and TRBJ1-5, with D possibly being TRBD1 (5 bases). Per the germline V gene, CDR1 is SGHTA and CDR2 is FQGNSA. The germline V and J ends were trimmed by 1 base and 2 bases, with 12 bases remaining between them. The CDR3 spans 16 residues. CDR3 residues: CTSSLVTQGGNQPQHF. CDR3 nucleotides: TGTACCAGCAGCTTAGTGACCCAGGGTGGCAATCAGCCCCAGCATTTT.

This clonotype was seen a handful of times. The chain recombines TRBV6-2 or TRBV6-3 with TRBJ2-3, with 7 bases fitting TRBD2. This CDR3 has 16 amino acids. The germline CDR1 and CDR2 sequences are MNHEY and SVGEGT. V lost 7 bases and J lost 2; bases outside the gene matches: 12. The CDR3 is CASNPPAGDSTDTQYF. CDR3 nucleotide sequence: TGTGCCAGCAATCCCCCTGCGGGGGACTCCACAGATACGCAGTATTTT.

The rearrangement links TRBV12-5 to TRBJ1-1, with D unresolved. This CDR3 contains 15 residues. Trimming removed 6 bases from V and 1 base from J, with 15 bases in between. Per the germline V gene, CDR1 is LGHNT and CDR2 is FRNRAP. This CDR3 reads CASGILPTGNTEAFF. In DNA form, the CDR3 reads TGTGCTAGTGGGATCCTGCCAACGGGGAACACTGAAGCTTTCTTT.

This clonotype was counted only a few times. This chain uses TRBV19 with TRBJ2-7, with TRBD2 matching 8 bases. Trimming removed 5 bases from V and 2 bases from J; junction bases left unmatched: 14. The CDR3 consists of 17 residues. CDR1 and CDR2 (germline): LNHDA, SQIVND (reference sequence). Here the CDR3 reads CASSPLRGGLVTYEQYF. The CDR3 DNA sequence: TGTGCCAGTAGTCCCCTTCGGGGGGGGCTCGTGACCTACGAGCAGTACTTC.

This clonotype was seen repeatedly, ten times or more. V gene TRBV10-1 combines with J gene TRBJ1-2, with D possibly matching TRBD1 (5 bases). Per germline, CDR1 WNHNN and CDR2 SYGVQD (reference sequence). Trimming took off 4 bases at V and 3 bases at J, with 9 bases between the two ends. The CDR3 extends over 13 amino acids. This CDR3 is CASSAAGYYGYTF. The CDR3 bases are TGCGCCAGCAGTGCGGCAGGGTACTATGGCTACACCTTC.

The rearrangement joins TRBV7-9 to TRBJ2-1, with D unresolved. Trimming stripped 3 bases from V and 7 bases from J, with 13 bases between. CDR3 length: 14 amino acids. From germline, CDR1 is SEHNR and CDR2 FQNEAQ (reference sequence). CDR3 residues: CASSFSGRPNEQFF. Here the CDR3 DNA reads TGTGCCAGCAGCTTCTCTGGCAGACCAAATGAGCAGTTCTTC.

The V gene is TRBV6-2 or TRBV6-3, the J gene TRBJ2-7, with D unresolved. CDR1 and CDR2 (germline): MNHEY, SVGEGT. V was clipped by 4 bases and J by 2 bases, with 12 bases between them. The CDR3 spans 14 residues. Here the CDR3 reads CASSSPGLAYEQYV. CDR3 nucleotides: TGTGCCAGCAGTTCCCCCGGGTTGGCCTACGAGCAGTACGTC.